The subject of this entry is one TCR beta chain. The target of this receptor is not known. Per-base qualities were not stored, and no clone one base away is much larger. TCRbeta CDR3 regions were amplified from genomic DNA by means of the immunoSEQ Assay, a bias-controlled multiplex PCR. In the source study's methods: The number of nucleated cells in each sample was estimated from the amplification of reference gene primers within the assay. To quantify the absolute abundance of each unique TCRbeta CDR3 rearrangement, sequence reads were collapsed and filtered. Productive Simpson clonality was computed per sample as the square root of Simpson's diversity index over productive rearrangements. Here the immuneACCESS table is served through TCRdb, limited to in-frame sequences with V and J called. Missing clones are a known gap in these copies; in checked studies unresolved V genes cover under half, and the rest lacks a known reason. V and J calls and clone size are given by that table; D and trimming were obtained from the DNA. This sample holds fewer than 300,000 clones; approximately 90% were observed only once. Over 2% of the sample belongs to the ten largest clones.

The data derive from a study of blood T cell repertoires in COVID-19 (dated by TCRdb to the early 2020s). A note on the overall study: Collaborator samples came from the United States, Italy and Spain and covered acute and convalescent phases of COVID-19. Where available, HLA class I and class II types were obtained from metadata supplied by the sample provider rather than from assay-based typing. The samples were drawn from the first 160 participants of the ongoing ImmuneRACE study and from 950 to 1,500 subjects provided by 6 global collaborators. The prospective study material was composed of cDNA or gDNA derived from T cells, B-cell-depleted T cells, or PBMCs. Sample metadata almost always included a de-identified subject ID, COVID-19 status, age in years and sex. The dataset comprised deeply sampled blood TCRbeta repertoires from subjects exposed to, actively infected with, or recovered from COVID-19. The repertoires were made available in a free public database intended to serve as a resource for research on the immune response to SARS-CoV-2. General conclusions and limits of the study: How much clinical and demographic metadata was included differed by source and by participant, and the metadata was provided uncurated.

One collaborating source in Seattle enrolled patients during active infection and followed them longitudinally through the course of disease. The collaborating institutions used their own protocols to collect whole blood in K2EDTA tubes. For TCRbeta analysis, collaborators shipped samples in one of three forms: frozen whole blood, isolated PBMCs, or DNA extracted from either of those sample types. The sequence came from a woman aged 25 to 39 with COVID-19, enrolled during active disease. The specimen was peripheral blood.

The nucleotide sequence is TGTGCCAGCAGCCCCGGACTAGCGGGAGGGACCGGGGAGCTGTTTTTT. This codes for CASSPGLAGGTGELFF. This receptor chain uses TRBV5-4 and TRBJ2-2; 15 bases in the junction line up with TRBD2. CDR3 length: 16 amino acids, cysteine to phenylalanine. Only the CDR3 portion is preserved as DNA: 48 bases, with reading frame beginning at the first base. Relative to germline, V is missing 4 bases and J is missing 5 bases, with 3 bases of the junction outside any gene match. Via the germline V gene (reference sequence), CDR1 is SGHNT and CDR2 YYREEE.